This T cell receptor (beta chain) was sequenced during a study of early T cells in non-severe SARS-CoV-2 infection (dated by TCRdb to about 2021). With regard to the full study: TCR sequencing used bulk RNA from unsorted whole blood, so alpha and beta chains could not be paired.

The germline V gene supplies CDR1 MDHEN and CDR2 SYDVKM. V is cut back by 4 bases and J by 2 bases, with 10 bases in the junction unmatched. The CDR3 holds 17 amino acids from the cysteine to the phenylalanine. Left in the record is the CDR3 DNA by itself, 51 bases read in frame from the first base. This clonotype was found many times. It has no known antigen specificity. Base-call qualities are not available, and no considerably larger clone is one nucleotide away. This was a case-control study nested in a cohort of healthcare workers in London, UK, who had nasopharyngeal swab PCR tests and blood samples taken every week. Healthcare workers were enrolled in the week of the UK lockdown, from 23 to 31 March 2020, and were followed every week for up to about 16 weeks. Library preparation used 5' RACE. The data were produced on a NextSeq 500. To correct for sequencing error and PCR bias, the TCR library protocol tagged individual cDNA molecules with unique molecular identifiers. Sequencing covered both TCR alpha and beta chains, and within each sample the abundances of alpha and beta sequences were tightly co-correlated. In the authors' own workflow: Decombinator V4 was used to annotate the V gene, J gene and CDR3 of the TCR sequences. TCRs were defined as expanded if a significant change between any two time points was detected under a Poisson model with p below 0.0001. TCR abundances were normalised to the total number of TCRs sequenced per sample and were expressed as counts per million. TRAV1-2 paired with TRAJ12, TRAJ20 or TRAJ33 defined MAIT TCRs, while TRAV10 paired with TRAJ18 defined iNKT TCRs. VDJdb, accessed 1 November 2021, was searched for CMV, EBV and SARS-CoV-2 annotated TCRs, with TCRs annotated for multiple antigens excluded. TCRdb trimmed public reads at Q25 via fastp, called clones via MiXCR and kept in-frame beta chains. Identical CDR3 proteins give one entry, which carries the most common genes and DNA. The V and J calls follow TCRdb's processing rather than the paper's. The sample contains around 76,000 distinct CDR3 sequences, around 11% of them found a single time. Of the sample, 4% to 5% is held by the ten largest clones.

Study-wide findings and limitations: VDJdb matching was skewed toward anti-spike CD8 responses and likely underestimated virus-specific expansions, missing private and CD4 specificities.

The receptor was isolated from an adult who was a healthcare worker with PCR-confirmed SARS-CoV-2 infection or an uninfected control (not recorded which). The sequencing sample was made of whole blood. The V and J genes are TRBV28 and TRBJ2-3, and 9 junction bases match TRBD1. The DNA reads TGTGCCAGCAGTTACCCGGGACAGGGTAAGGACACAGATACGCAGTATTTT. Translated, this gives CASSYPGQGKDTDTQYF.